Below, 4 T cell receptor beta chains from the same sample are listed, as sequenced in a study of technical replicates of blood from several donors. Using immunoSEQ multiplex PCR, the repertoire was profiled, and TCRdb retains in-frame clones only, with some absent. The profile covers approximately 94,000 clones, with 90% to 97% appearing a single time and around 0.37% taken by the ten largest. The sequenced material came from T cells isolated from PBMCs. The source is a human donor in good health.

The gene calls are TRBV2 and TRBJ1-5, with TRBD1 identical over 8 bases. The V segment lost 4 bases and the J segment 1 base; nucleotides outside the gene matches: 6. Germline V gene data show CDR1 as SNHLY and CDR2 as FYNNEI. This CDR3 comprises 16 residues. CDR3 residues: CASSAGQGGSNQPQHF. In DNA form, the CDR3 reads TGTGCCAGCAGTGCAGGACAGGGAGGGAGCAATCAGCCCCAGCATTTT.

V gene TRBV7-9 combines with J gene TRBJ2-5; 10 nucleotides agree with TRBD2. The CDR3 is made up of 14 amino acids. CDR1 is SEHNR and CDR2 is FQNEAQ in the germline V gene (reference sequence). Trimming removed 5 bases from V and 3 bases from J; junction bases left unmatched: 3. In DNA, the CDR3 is TGTGCCAGCAGCACTCTAGCGGGGGAAGAGACCCAGTACTTC. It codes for CASSTLAGEETQYF. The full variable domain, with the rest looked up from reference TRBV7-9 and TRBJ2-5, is DTGVSQNPRHKITKRGQNVTFRCDPISEHNRLYWYRQTLGQGPEFLTYFQNEAQLEKSRLLSDRFSAERPKGSFSTLEIQRTEQGDSAMYLCASSTLAGEETQYFGPGTRLLVL.

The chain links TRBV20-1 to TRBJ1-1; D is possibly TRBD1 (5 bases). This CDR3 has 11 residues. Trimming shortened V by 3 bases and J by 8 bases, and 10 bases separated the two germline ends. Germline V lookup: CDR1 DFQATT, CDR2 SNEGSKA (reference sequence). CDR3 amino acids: CSASPRQEAFF. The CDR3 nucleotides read TGCAGTGCTAGCCCCAGACAGGAAGCTTTCTTT.

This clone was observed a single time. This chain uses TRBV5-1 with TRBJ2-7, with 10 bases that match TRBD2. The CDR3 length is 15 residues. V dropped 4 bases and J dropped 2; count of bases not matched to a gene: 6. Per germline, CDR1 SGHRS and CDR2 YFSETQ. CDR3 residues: CASSPRTSGPYEQYF. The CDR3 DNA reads TGCGCCAGCAGCCCGAGGACTAGCGGCCCCTACGAGCAGTACTTC.